The 18 T cell receptor beta chains below come from one sample, sequenced in a study of early T cells in non-severe SARS-CoV-2 infection. TCRdb itself ran the 5' RACE reads through MiXCR, one entry per CDR3 protein. The data show approximately 70,000 distinct CDR3 sequences, 4% to 6% seen once. The sample was whole blood, taken at baseline. The receptors here all came from an adult who was a healthcare worker with PCR-confirmed SARS-CoV-2 infection or an uninfected control (not recorded which). The donor label of this sample is uncertain.

This clonotype was observed at least ten times. This chain links TRBV29-1 with TRBJ1-6; possibly TRBD1 for D (6 bases). Germline CDR1 SQVTM, CDR2 ANQGSEA. The V gene lost 0 bases and the J gene lost 7 bases, with 7 bases spanning the gap. This CDR3 is built from 13 residues. The CDR3 protein is CSVEEGGNSPLHF. For the CDR3, the DNA is TGCAGCGTTGAAGAAGGGGGGAATTCACCCCTCCACTTT.

The chain employs TRBV11-2 and TRBJ2-7; D may be TRBD1 or TRBD2 (5 bases each). The germline V gene encodes CDR1 SGHAT and CDR2 FQNNGV. The CDR3 consists of 20 residues. Trimming removed 0 bases from V and 1 base from J, with 25 bases in between. The CDR3 nucleotides read TGTGCCAGCAGCTTAGATGGGGCCTTAGACCCTTCGGGGAGATCCTACGAGCAGTACTTC. It encodes CASSLDGALDPSGRSYEQYF.

The gene calls are TRBV28 and TRBJ2-1; tentative D call: TRBD1 (7 bases). V lost 6 bases to trimming and J lost 3 bases, with 15 bases between them. The CDR3 is 15 amino acids. CDR1 and CDR2 from the germline V gene are MDHEN and SYDVKM. CDR3 sequence (DNA): TGTGCCAGCAGCTACGGCAGGGGGGACTACAATGAGCAGTTCTTC. Its translation is CASSYGRGDYNEQFF.

The V gene is TRBV7-8, the J gene TRBJ2-3, with 8 nucleotides matching TRBD2. Germline V gene lookup returns CDR1 SGHVS and CDR2 FQNEAQ. V dropped 1 base and J dropped 2; count of bases not matched to a gene: 5. The length of the CDR3 is 16 residues. The CDR3: CASSLVSGGLTDTQYF. Written as DNA, the CDR3 is TGTGCCAGCAGCTTAGTGTCGGGGGGGCTCACAGATACGCAGTATTTT.

In the case of this clonotype: One end of the junction does not line up with germline, which may come from a read error. The chain joins TRBV6-5 to TRBJ1-5; D is unclear. Germline V gene lookup returns CDR1 MNHEY and CDR2 SVGAGI. The CDR3 totals 14 residues. CDR3 DNA: TGTGCCAGCAGTCTCCGGGCAAGCACTCAGCCCCAGCATTTT. This translates into CASSLRASTQPQHF.

This clonotype was seen at least ten times. The V gene is TRBV14, the J gene TRBJ2-1; D is unresolved. Trimming cost V 4 bases and J 2 bases, with 12 bases left between them. Germline V gene sequence: CDR1 SGHDN, CDR2 FVKESK. This CDR3 has 15 amino acids. The CDR3 loop reads CASSPSISTYNEQFF. The CDR3 DNA follows: TGTGCCAGCAGCCCTAGTATCAGCACCTACAATGAGCAGTTCTTC. The full variable domain, completed using reference TRBV14 and TRBJ2-1, is EAGVTQFPSHSVIEKGQTVTLRCDPISGHDNLYWYRRVMGKEIKFLLHFVKESKQDESGMPNNRFLAERTGGTYSTLKVQPAELEDSGVYFCASSPSISTYNEQFFGPGTRLTVL.

This clonotype was counted many times. The rearrangement uses TRBV4-1 and TRBJ2-3; D gene ambiguous. There are 15 residues in the CDR3. CDR1 MGHRA and CDR2 YSYEKL come from the germline V gene. V was shortened by 5 bases and J by 6 bases, with 18 bases between the two germline ends. Here the CDR3 reads CASSYFWILGDTQYF. The DNA for the CDR3 is TGCGCCAGCAGCTACTTTTGGATTCTTGGGGATACGCAGTATTTT.

This clonotype was found many times. This chain connects TRBV5-1 to TRBJ2-5; D could derive from TRBD1 or TRBD2 (5 bases each). Germline V gene data show CDR1 as SGHRS and CDR2 as YFSETQ. The CDR3 contains 14 residues. Trimming left V 2 bases short and J 2 bases short, with 10 bases between. CDR3 sequence reads: CASSFEGPQETQYF. The DNA for the CDR3 is TGCGCCAGCAGCTTTGAGGGACCTCAAGAGACCCAGTACTTC.

The chain joins TRBV3-1 to TRBJ2-5; D remains unclear. This CDR3 has 13 residues. Germline CDR1 and CDR2: LGHDT and YNNKEL (reference sequence). V was clipped by 1 base and J by 1 base, with 4 bases between them. CDR3 in amino acids: CASSQVLQETQYF. CDR3 bases: TGTGCCAGCAGCCAAGTACTCCAAGAGACCCAGTACTTC.

V gene TRBV10-3 combines with J gene TRBJ2-7, with D possibly being TRBD1 (6 bases). CDR3 length equals 11 residues. Germline CDR1 and CDR2: ENHRY and SYGVKD. The V and J ends lost 10 bases and 1 base respectively, with 8 bases between them. In nucleotides, the CDR3 is TGTGCCACGGGGACATCCTACGAGCAGTACTTC. It is translated as CATGTSYEQYF.

This clonotype was recorded at least ten times. The rearrangement links TRBV15 to TRBJ2-1; no definite D call. The CDR3 consists of 17 residues. Trimming cost V 0 bases and J 2 bases, with 14 bases left between them. Germline loops: CDR1 LNHNV, CDR2 YYDKDF (reference sequence). The CDR3 protein is CATSRDPPRAPYNEQFF. CDR3 bases: TGTGCCACCAGCAGAGATCCCCCGAGAGCTCCCTACAATGAGCAGTTCTTC. Based on the CDR3 plus reference TRBV15 and TRBJ2-1, the full variable domain is DAMVIQNPRYQVTQFGKPVTLSCSQTLNHNVMYWYQQKSSQAPKLLFHYYDKDFNNEADTPDNFQSRRPNTSFCFLDIRSPGLGDTAMYLCATSRDPPRAPYNEQFFGPGTRLTVL.

The rearrangement uses TRBV6-1 and TRBJ1-1; possible D gene TRBD1, 5 bases. The CDR3 extends over 14 amino acids. Trimming removed 2 bases at V and 14 bases at J, with 21 bases between. Germline CDR1 MNHNS, CDR2 SASEGT. CDR3 coding DNA: TGTGCCAGCAGTGAATTTATAGGCGGGACGGCCTCCTTCTTT. It translates to CASSEFIGGTASFF.

This clonotype was seen ten or more times. This rearrangement joins TRBV28 to TRBJ2-7; the match to TRBD2 covers 7 bases. Germline V gives CDR1 MDHEN, CDR2 SYDVKM. There are 14 residues in the CDR3. Trimming took 3 bases from V and 7 from J; bases not matched to a gene: 9. Written as DNA, the CDR3 is TGTGCCAGCAGTTTCGACGGCGGGAGAGGGGAGCAGTACTTC. This codes for CASSFDGGRGEQYF.

This clonotype was seen ten or more times. The chain links TRBV20-1 to TRBJ2-1; 7 bases are a match to TRBD1. CDR3 size: 13 residues. J lost 9 bases, V lost 1 base, and 6 bases had no gene match. Germline V lookup: CDR1 DFQATT, CDR2 SNEGSKA (reference sequence). CDR3 nucleotide sequence: TGCAGTGCTAGAGTTAGACGGGACAGTGAGCAGTTCTTC. It yields the protein CSARVRRDSEQFF.

This clonotype showed up many times. J is TRBJ1-1 and V is TRBV5-1, with 12 positions matching TRBD1. The germline V gene has CDR1 SGHRS and CDR2 YFSETQ. V shed 3 bases and J 6 bases; nucleotides not matched to a gene: 6. CDR3 length equals 15 residues. CDR3 nucleotide sequence: TGCGCCAGCAGCTACCCGGGACAGGGGGCGCCTGAAGCTTTCTTT. This sequence encodes CASSYPGQGAPEAFF.

This clonotype was seen only a few times. V and J are TRBV4-1 and TRBJ1-1, with a weak D call TRBD1 (5 bases). This CDR3 has 17 amino acids. CDR1 is MGHRA, CDR2 YSYEKL, per germline. V shed 4 bases and J shed 5 bases, with 23 bases lying between them. The CDR3 is CASSPLLGGGPKTEAFF. CDR3 in DNA: TGCGCCAGCAGCCCGCTTTTGGGGGGAGGACCGAAAACTGAAGCTTTCTTT.

The chain employs TRBV27 and TRBJ1-1, with D unresolved. Germline V gives CDR1 MNHEY, CDR2 SMNVEV (reference sequence). The CDR3 totals 13 residues. V shed 0 bases and J shed 5 bases, with 7 bases lying between them. The CDR3 sequence is CASSLSLGTEAFF. DNA for the CDR3: TGTGCCAGCAGTTTATCCTTGGGGACTGAAGCTTTCTTT.

The chain is built from TRBV7-9 and TRBJ2-7, with no clear D. V was clipped by 2 bases and J by 0 bases, with 5 bases between them. Germline loops: CDR1 SEHNR, CDR2 FQNEAQ (reference sequence). The CDR3 has 13 amino acids. The CDR3 spells CASSLRTSYEQYF. CDR3 in DNA: TGTGCCAGCAGCTTACGGACCTCCTACGAGCAGTACTTC. The full variable domain, completed using reference TRBV7-9 and TRBJ2-7, is DTGVSQNPRHKITKRGQNVTFRCDPISEHNRLYWYRQTLGQGPEFLTYFQNEAQLEKSRLLSDRFSAERPKGSFSTLEIQRTEQGDSAMYLCASSLRTSYEQYFGPGTRLTVT.